This T cell receptor (beta chain) is drawn from a study of control samples from healthy donors and cancer patients. The repertoire was sequenced with immunoSEQ multiplex PCR; TCRdb's copy has only in-frame clones and lacks some. The sample records tens of thousands of clones, around 87% being singletons. Germline-derived CDR1 and CDR2 are SQVTM and ANQGSEA. The ends were cut back, 3 bases at V and 0 bases at J, with 8 bases in the middle. The CDR3 is 13 residues long. The chain employs TRBV29-1 and TRBJ1-1; D call uncertain. The clonotype originates from an older woman with lung cancer. Sequencing used PBMCs. The DNA of the CDR3 is TGCAGCGTTGAGAGGATAGTGAACACTGAAGCTTTCTTT. Its protein is CSVERIVNTEAFF. Complete variable domain (other parts from reference TRBV29-1 and TRBJ1-1): SAVISQKPSRDICQRGTSLTIQCQVDSQVTMMFWYRQQPGQSLTLIATANQGSEATYESGFVIDKFPISRPNLTFSTLTVSNMSPEDSSIYLCSVERIVNTEAFFGQGTRLTVV.